The source of this TCR beta chain is a study of blood T cell repertoires in COVID-19. Study-level information: T cells, B-cell-depleted T cells, or PBMCs supplied cDNA or gDNA.

Assay used: immunoSEQ multiplex PCR; TCRdb lists only in-frame clones, some missing. Of 300,000 to 400,000 clones in the sample, about 90% were seen once. Which cohort a participant joined came from the clinical history participants gave. Recovered Cohort 3 donors showed two negative PCRs, clearance, or symptom resolution. Material for sequencing was PBMCs or T cells enriched from blood (not recorded which). This TCR came from a man younger than 45 who had recovered from COVID-19.

Here the CDR3 reads CATSRVLWNTEAFF. In DNA form, the CDR3 reads TGTGCCACCAGCAGAGTGCTATGGAACACTGAAGCTTTCTTT. V is TRBV15 and J is TRBJ1-1; D is unresolved. Trimming left V 1 base short and J 1 base short, with 7 bases between. The germline CDR1 and CDR2 sequences are LNHNV and YYDKDF (reference sequence). The CDR3 covers 14 residues. Combining the CDR3 with reference TRBV15 and TRBJ1-1 gives the whole variable domain DAMVIQNPRYQVTQFGKPVTLSCSQTLNHNVMYWYQQKSSQAPKLLFHYYDKDFNNEADTPDNFQSRRPNTSFCFLDIRSPGLGDTAMYLCATSRVLWNTEAFFGQGTRLTVV.